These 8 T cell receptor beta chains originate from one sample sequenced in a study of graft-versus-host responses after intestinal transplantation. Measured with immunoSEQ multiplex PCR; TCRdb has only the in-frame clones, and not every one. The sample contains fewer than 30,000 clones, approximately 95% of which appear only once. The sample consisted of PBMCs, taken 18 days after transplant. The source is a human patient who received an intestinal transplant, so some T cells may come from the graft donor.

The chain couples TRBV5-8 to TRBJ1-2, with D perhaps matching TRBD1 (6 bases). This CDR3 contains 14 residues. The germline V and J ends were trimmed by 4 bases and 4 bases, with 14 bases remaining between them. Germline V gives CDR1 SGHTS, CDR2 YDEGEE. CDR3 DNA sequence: TGTGCCAGCAGCGGCGGCAGGGGCATCTATGGCTACACCTTC. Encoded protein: CASSGGRGIYGYTF. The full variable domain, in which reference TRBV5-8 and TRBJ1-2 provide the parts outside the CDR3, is EAGVTQSPTHLIKTRGQQATLRCSPISGHTSVYWYQQALGLGLQFLLWYDEGEERNRGNFPPRFSGRQFPNYSSELNVNALELEDSALYLCASSGGRGIYGYTFGSGTRLTVV.

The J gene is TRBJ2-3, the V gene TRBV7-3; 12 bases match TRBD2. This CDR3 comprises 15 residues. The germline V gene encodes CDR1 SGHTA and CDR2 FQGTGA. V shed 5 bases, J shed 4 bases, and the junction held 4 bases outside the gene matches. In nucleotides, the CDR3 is TGTGCCAGCAGCGTACTAGCGGGGGGACCAGATACGCAGTATTTT. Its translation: CASSVLAGGPDTQYF. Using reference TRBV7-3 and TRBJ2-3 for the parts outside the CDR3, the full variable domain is GAGVSQTPSNKVTEKGKYVELRCDPISGHTALYWYRQSLGQGPEFLIYFQGTGAADDSGLPNDRFFAVRPEGSVSTLKIQRTERGDSAVYLCASSVLAGGPDTQYFGPGTRLTVL.

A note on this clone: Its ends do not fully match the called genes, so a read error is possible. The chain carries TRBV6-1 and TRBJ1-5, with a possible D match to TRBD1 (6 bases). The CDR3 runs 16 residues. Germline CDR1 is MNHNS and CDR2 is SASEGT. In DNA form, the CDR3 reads TGTGCCAGCAGTGAGAAGGGGGGGACATACAATCGGCCCCAGCATTTT. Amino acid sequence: CASSEKGGTYNRPQHF.

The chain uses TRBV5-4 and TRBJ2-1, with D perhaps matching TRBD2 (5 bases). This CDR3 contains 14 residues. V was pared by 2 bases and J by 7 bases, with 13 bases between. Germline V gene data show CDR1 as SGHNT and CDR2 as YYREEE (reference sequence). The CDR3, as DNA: TGTGCCAGCAGCTTACCGGGATTTGGGAATGAGCAGTTCTTC. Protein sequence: CASSLPGFGNEQFF.

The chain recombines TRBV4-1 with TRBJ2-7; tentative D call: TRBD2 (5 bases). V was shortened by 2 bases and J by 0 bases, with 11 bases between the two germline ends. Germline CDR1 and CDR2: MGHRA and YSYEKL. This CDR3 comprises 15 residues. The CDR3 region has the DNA TGCGCCAGCAGCCAAAGGGCGGGCCTCTCCTACGAGCAGTACTTC. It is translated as CASSQRAGLSYEQYF.

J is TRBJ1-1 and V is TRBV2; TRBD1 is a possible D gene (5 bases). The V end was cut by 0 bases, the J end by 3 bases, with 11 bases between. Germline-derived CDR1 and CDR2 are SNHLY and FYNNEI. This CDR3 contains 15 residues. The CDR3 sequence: CASSEAMKGDTEAFF. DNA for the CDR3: TGTGCCAGCAGTGAAGCAATGAAAGGGGACACTGAAGCTTTCTTT.

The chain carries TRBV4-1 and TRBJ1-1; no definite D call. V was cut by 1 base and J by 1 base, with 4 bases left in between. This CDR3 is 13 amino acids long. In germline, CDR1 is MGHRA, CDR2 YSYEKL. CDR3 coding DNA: TGCGCCAGCAGCCAAGGTCCGAACACTGAAGCTTTCTTT. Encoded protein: CASSQGPNTEAFF.

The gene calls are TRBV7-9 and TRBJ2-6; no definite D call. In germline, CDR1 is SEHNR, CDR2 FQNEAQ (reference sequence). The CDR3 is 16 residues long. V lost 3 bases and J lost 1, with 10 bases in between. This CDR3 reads CASSLVQESGANVLTF. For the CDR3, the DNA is TGTGCCAGCAGCTTGGTTCAGGAGTCTGGGGCCAACGTCCTGACTTTC.